The clone carrying this T cell receptor (beta chain) was counted only a few times. The antigen is undetermined. This specimen comes from a study of response to subunit inactivated influenza vaccine. Germline loops: CDR1 SGHRS, CDR2 YFSETQ. The ends lost 5 bases at V and 4 bases at J; junction bases unmatched: 4. The CDR3 covers 13 residues. TCRdb re-analysed the RT-PCR reads in MiXCR, keeping a single row per CDR3 protein. The data contain fewer than 700,000 distinct CDR3 sequences, 13% of them singletons. Whole-study results and caveats: Authors proposed each seasonal influenza vaccination draws in few new T cells.

V and J are TRBV5-1 and TRBJ1-2, with TRBD1 matching over 8 bases. Sequenced material: PBMCs from blood, taken 45 days after vaccination. This receptor was taken from a man in his fifties or sixties who received an inactivated influenza vaccine. The CDR3 region is CASRDREVYGYTF. The CDR3 DNA is TGCGCCAGCAGGGACAGGGAGGTCTATGGCTACACCTTC.